This entry describes one T cell receptor (beta chain). Its antigen remains unidentified. Produced via immunoSEQ multiplex PCR; TCRdb's table is partial and in-frame only. This sample has about 150,000 clones, with nearly 90% found just once. These data originate in a study of T cell responses to AZD1222 COVID-19 vaccine. Study-level background: Recipients boosted at about 4 weeks or about 12 weeks are pooled.

The CDR3 length is 17 residues. Germline CDR1 and CDR2: MDHEN and SYDVKM. V was shortened by 5 bases and J by 0 bases, with 17 bases between the two germline ends. Points from the study as a whole: Scientists sampled the repertoires only once the peak T cell response had passed. Baseline seropositivity characterized only a handful of AZD1222 recipients.

Here the sequenced sample was peripheral blood, taken on day 0 of AZD1222 vaccination. The chain joins TRBV28 to TRBJ1-5; D gene uncertain. This TCR was sampled from an adult in good health. As DNA, the CDR3 is TGTGCCAGCAGTCCCTCCAAGGTGAGCTATAGCAATCAGCCCCAGCATTTT. Residues: CASSPSKVSYSNQPQHF.